Listed below are T cell receptor beta chains from one sample, sequenced in a study of coeliac disease. Repertoires were generated with immunoSEQ multiplex PCR, while TCRdb's copy carries only in-frame clones and drops some. The table lists about 1,700 clones, around 70% of them singletons. Sequenced: lymphocytes from the gut lamina propria. These receptors were taken from a human donor without celiac disease. Each CDR3 is given with its conserved first and last residue. The D gene is left open where the match is weak. The size entry is marked missing in some rows and otherwise reads once, few, many or a size class.

J gene: TRBJ2-7; D gene: TRBD2; V gene: TRBV2; clone size: -; CDR3 DNA: TGTGCCAGCAGTGATTGGACTAGCGAATTTTTC; CDR3 protein: CASSDWTSEFF
J gene: TRBJ2-1; D gene: TRBD2; V gene: TRBV11-2; clone size: -; CDR3 DNA: TGTGCCAGCAGCGTAGGGGGACTAGCGGGAGGGCTTGACTACAATGAGCAGTTCTTC; CDR3 protein: CASSVGGLAGGLDYNEQFF
J gene: TRBJ2-7; D gene: TRBD2; V gene: TRBV5-1; clone size: -; CDR3 DNA: TGCGCCAGCAGCTTGGTCGGAGAGTCTAGCGGGAGGGCCTACGAGCAGTACTTC; CDR3 protein: CASSLVGESSGRAYEQYF
J gene: TRBJ2-2; D gene: -; V gene: TRBV5-4; clone size: -; CDR3 DNA: TGTGCCAGCAGCTTGACTGGTACGAACACCGGGGAGCTGTTTTTT; CDR3 protein: CASSLTGTNTGELFF
J gene: TRBJ1-3; D gene: -; V gene: TRBV9; clone size: -; CDR3 DNA: TGTGCCAGCAGCGTAAAAGCGACAGTTGGAAACACCATATATTTT; CDR3 protein: CASSVKATVGNTIYF
J gene: TRBJ2-5; D gene: -; V gene: TRBV10-3; clone size: -; CDR3 DNA: TGTGCCATCAGTGCTCGCGCCGGGGAGACCCAGTACTTC; CDR3 protein: CAISARAGETQYF
J gene: TRBJ2-7; D gene: -; V gene: TRBV7-2; clone size: -; CDR3 DNA: TGTGCCAGCAGCCGGCACAGAACAGCCTACGAGCAGTACTTC; CDR3 protein: CASSRHRTAYEQYF
J gene: TRBJ2-1; D gene: TRBD1; V gene: TRBV5-1; clone size: -; CDR3 DNA: TGCGCCAGCAGCTTTCCGGGACAGGATGGGCATGAGCAGTTCTTC; CDR3 protein: CASSFPGQDGHEQFF
J gene: TRBJ2-3; D gene: -; V gene: TRBV4-1; clone size: -; CDR3 DNA: TGCGCCAGCAGCCCCCAAGCGAGCGGCACAGATACGCAGTATTTT; CDR3 protein: CASSPQASGTDTQYF
J gene: TRBJ1-5; D gene: TRBD1; V gene: TRBV5-8; clone size: few; CDR3 DNA: TGTGCCAGCAGCGGGGGACAGATAAGCAATCAGCCCCAGCATTTT; CDR3 protein: CASSGGQISNQPQHF
J gene: TRBJ1-3; D gene: -; V gene: TRBV11-2; clone size: once; CDR3 DNA: TGTGCCAGCAGCTTGGGGGCCTCTGGAAACACCATATATTTT; CDR3 protein: CASSLGASGNTIYF
J gene: TRBJ1-5; D gene: TRBD1; V gene: TRBV28; clone size: -; CDR3 DNA: TGTGCCAGCAGGAAAAGGACAGGGCAGAGTCAGCCCCAGCATTTT; CDR3 protein: CASRKRTGQSQPQHF
J gene: TRBJ1-1; D gene: TRBD1; V gene: TRBV28; clone size: few; CDR3 DNA: TGTGCCAGCAGTTTTTACGACAGGGTTAGAACTGAAGCTTTCTTT; CDR3 protein: CASSFYDRVRTEAFF
J gene: TRBJ2-5; D gene: TRBD2; V gene: TRBV27; clone size: once; CDR3 DNA: TGTGCCAGCAGTTTCGGTCTAGCGGGAGAGACCCAGTACTTC; CDR3 protein: CASSFGLAGETQYF
J gene: TRBJ2-3; D gene: TRBD2; V gene: TRBV28; clone size: -; CDR3 DNA: TGTGCCAGCATCCCTAACCTAGCGGGAGATCTTGGCACAGATACGCAGTATTTT; CDR3 protein: CASIPNLAGDLGTDTQYF
J gene: TRBJ1-5; D gene: TRBD1; V gene: TRBV27; clone size: -; CDR3 DNA: TGTGCCAGCAGTCTCGACAGGGGCCAGCCCCAGCATTTT; CDR3 protein: CASSLDRGQPQHF
J gene: TRBJ1-3; D gene: TRBD1; V gene: TRBV7-9; clone size: few; CDR3 DNA: TGTGCCAGCAGCCTGACAGGGGCTATCGGAAACACCATATATTTT; CDR3 protein: CASSLTGAIGNTIYF
J gene: TRBJ2-1; D gene: -; V gene: TRBV28; clone size: -; CDR3 DNA: TGTGCCAGCAGTTCGAGGGTATCCTACAATGAGCAGTTCTTC; CDR3 protein: CASSSRVSYNEQFF
J gene: TRBJ1-1; D gene: TRBD1; V gene: TRBV27; clone size: -; CDR3 DNA: TGTGCCAGCAGTCGGCAGGGGGCTGAAGCTTTCTTT; CDR3 protein: CASSRQGAEAFF
J gene: TRBJ2-5; D gene: -; V gene: TRBV19; clone size: -; CDR3 DNA: TGTGCCAGTAGTTCAGGGGGACTAGAGACCCAGTACTTC; CDR3 protein: CASSSGGLETQYF
J gene: TRBJ2-2; D gene: -; V gene: TRBV30; clone size: few; CDR3 DNA: TGTGCCTGGAGCTTTTTCACCGGGGAGCTGTTTTTT; CDR3 protein: CAWSFFTGELFF
J gene: TRBJ2-2; D gene: TRBD2; V gene: TRBV6-6; clone size: -; CDR3 DNA: TGTGCCAGCAGTTACGTGGTAGCGGGAGCTACCGGGGAGCTGTTTTTT; CDR3 protein: CASSYVVAGATGELFF
J gene: TRBJ2-7; D gene: TRBD2; V gene: TRBV5-1; clone size: -; CDR3 DNA: TGCGCCAGCAGCTTGGATAGCGGGAGGAGTCCCTACGAGCAGTACTTC; CDR3 protein: CASSLDSGRSPYEQYF
J gene: TRBJ1-4; D gene: -; V gene: TRBV28; clone size: few; CDR3 DNA: TGTGCCAGCAGTCTAGACCAGGGGATTGTGGGCGAAAAACTGTTTTTT; CDR3 protein: CASSLDQGIVGEKLFF
J gene: TRBJ1-2; D gene: -; V gene: TRBV30; clone size: -; CDR3 DNA: TGTGCCTGGACAGACTTTTCCTATGGCTACACCTTC; CDR3 protein: CAWTDFSYGYTF
J gene: TRBJ2-3; D gene: TRBD1; V gene: TRBV27; clone size: -; CDR3 DNA: TGTGCCAGCAGTTTGACAGGGGATACGCAGTATTTT; CDR3 protein: CASSLTGDTQYF
J gene: TRBJ1-2; D gene: -; V gene: TRBV28; clone size: -; CDR3 DNA: TGTGCCATCCGGAGTAACTATGGCTACACCTTC; CDR3 protein: CAIRSNYGYTF
J gene: TRBJ2-7; D gene: -; V gene: TRBV5-6; clone size: -; CDR3 DNA: TGTGCCTCGCTTGGGCAGGCAAGCTACGAGCAGTACTTC; CDR3 protein: CASLGQASYEQYF
J gene: TRBJ2-1; D gene: -; V gene: TRBV27; clone size: -; CDR3 DNA: TGTGCCAGCAGGGCCCTTCAGGGGTTTCTCTTC; CDR3 protein: CASRALQGFLF
J gene: TRBJ1-2; D gene: -; V gene: TRBV10-3; clone size: once; CDR3 DNA: TGTGCCATCAGTGAGACTATGACAGAGAACTATGGCTACACCTTC; CDR3 protein: CAISETMTENYGYTF
J gene: TRBJ2-1; D gene: TRBD2; V gene: TRBV11-2; clone size: -; CDR3 DNA: TGTGCCAGCAGCTTGGGAGGAGTAGCGGGATGGATGAATGAGCAGTTCTTC; CDR3 protein: CASSLGGVAGWMNEQFF
J gene: TRBJ1-1; D gene: -; V gene: TRBV5-1; clone size: -; CDR3 DNA: TGCGCCAGCAGCCATCTCGGGGGTGGGGACACTGAAGCTTTCTTT; CDR3 protein: CASSHLGGGDTEAFF
J gene: TRBJ1-2; D gene: TRBD1; V gene: TRBV27; clone size: few; CDR3 DNA: TGTGCCAGCAGGAAATCAGGGGGCCTGGAGAACTATGGCTACACCTTC; CDR3 protein: CASRKSGGLENYGYTF
J gene: TRBJ1-2; D gene: -; V gene: TRBV19; clone size: -; CDR3 DNA: TGTGCCAGTAGCCAGACAGTAGACTATGGCTACACCTTC; CDR3 protein: CASSQTVDYGYTF
J gene: TRBJ1-5; D gene: -; V gene: TRBV29-1; clone size: -; CDR3 DNA: TGCAGCGTTGGACCCGGGGTAAATCAGCCCCAGCATTTT; CDR3 protein: CSVGPGVNQPQHF
J gene: TRBJ2-7; D gene: -; V gene: TRBV21-1; clone size: -; CDR3 DNA: TGTGCCAGCAGCTCCTGGACAGCAGACTACGAGCAGTACTTC; CDR3 protein: CASSSWTADYEQYF
J gene: TRBJ2-7; D gene: -; V gene: TRBV30; clone size: once; CDR3 DNA: TGTGCCTGGATTAGACGGGAGAGCTCCTACGAGCAGTACTTC; CDR3 protein: CAWIRRESSYEQYF
J gene: TRBJ2-3; D gene: TRBD2; V gene: TRBV7-2; clone size: -; CDR3 DNA: TGTGCCAGCAGCTTAGTGGGGGGACTAGCGGCAGATACGCAGTATTTT; CDR3 protein: CASSLVGGLAADTQYF
J gene: TRBJ2-7; D gene: TRBD1; V gene: TRBV5-1; clone size: -; CDR3 DNA: TGCGCCAGCAGCCTAGGCCAGGGGGCCTTGGGCGAGCAGTACTTC; CDR3 protein: CASSLGQGALGEQYF
J gene: TRBJ1-3; D gene: -; V gene: TRBV30; clone size: -; CDR3 DNA: TGTGCCTGGGACCGGGGGAATGGAAACACCATATATTTT; CDR3 protein: CAWDRGNGNTIYF
J gene: TRBJ1-3; D gene: -; V gene: TRBV5-5; clone size: few; CDR3 DNA: TGTGCCAGCAGCAAAGAGAGGGTCGGCTCTGGAAACACCATATATTTT; CDR3 protein: CASSKERVGSGNTIYF
J gene: TRBJ2-3; D gene: -; V gene: TRBV15; clone size: -; CDR3 DNA: TGTGCCACCAGCAGAGATGGGCGGGGCACAGATACGCAGTATTTT; CDR3 protein: CATSRDGRGTDTQYF
J gene: TRBJ2-1; D gene: TRBD2; V gene: TRBV15; clone size: once; CDR3 DNA: TGTGCCACCAGCAGGGATAGACTAGCATGGGAGCAGTTCTTC; CDR3 protein: CATSRDRLAWEQFF
J gene: TRBJ2-4; D gene: TRBD2; V gene: TRBV9; clone size: -; CDR3 DNA: TGTGCCAGCAGTGATAGCGGGAGCGGCAAAAACATTCAGTACTTC; CDR3 protein: CASSDSGSGKNIQYF
J gene: TRBJ2-2; D gene: TRBD1; V gene: TRBV6-6; clone size: -; CDR3 DNA: TGTGCCAGCAGAGAGGGACAGAGGCCCACCGGGGAGCTGTTTTTT; CDR3 protein: CASREGQRPTGELFF
J gene: TRBJ1-1; D gene: TRBD1; V gene: TRBV2; clone size: -; CDR3 DNA: TGTGCCAGCAGCAGCCCGGGACAGGGGGCTGTAGTGAACACTGAAGCTTTCTTT; CDR3 protein: CASSSPGQGAVVNTEAFF
J gene: TRBJ1-1; D gene: -; V gene: TRBV6-6; clone size: -; CDR3 DNA: TGTGCCAGCATAAAAGGGGCCGCTGAATCAAACACTGAAGCTTTCTTT; CDR3 protein: CASIKGAAESNTEAFF
J gene: TRBJ1-3; D gene: -; V gene: TRBV6-6; clone size: -; CDR3 DNA: TGTGCCAGCAGTACAGGGACTGGAAACACCATATATTTT; CDR3 protein: CASSTGTGNTIYF
J gene: TRBJ1-5; D gene: TRBD1; V gene: TRBV18; clone size: once; CDR3 DNA: TGTGCCAGCTCCCCTGGACAGGGGATCGGTCAGCCCCAGCATTTT; CDR3 protein: CASSPGQGIGQPQHF
J gene: TRBJ1-2; D gene: -; V gene: TRBV30; clone size: -; CDR3 DNA: TGTGCCTGGAAGAAGGTCAGGGGCCCCTATGGCTACACCTTC; CDR3 protein: CAWKKVRGPYGYTF